This T cell receptor beta chain was found in a study of technical replicates of blood from a handful of donors. Only in-frame clones appear in the TCRdb table, and some are missing; sequencing was by immunoSEQ multiplex PCR. The sample holds tens of thousands of clones, about 91% seen once. As regards this clone: The sample carries other DNA sequences with the same CDR3.

CDR3 length: 15 amino acids. Trimming took 0 bases from V and 3 from J; bases not matched to a gene: 0. Germline loops: CDR1 ENHRY, CDR2 SYGVKD. The specimen sequenced was T cells isolated from PBMCs. This TCR derives from a human donor in good health. The rearrangement joins TRBV10-3 to TRBJ2-7; 12 bases match TRBD2. The CDR3 protein is CAISESTSGSYEQYF. The CDR3 bases are TGTGCCATCAGTGAGTCGACTAGCGGGAGCTACGAGCAGTACTTC.